The following is a TCR beta chain sequence with its context. The data were taken from a study of blood T cells in healthy people across ages. With a J-beta primer mix and a sample-barcoded 5' primer, a second PCR ran roughly 6 to 11 cycles. Template switching added a 12-random-nucleotide identifier to every cDNA molecule. TCRdb fed the 5' RACE reads into MiXCR, producing one record per CDR3 protein. The table includes fewer than 600,000 distinct CDR3 sequences, about 26% detected once. Every donor contributed about 10 milliliters of peripheral blood by blood draw. V was trimmed by 6 bases and J by 0 bases, leaving 15 bases between them. The CDR3 covers 15 residues. The germline gives CDR1 SQVTM, CDR2 ANQGSEA. These same records also appear under a second study, on T cells of mothers and their children.

V and J are TRBV29-1 and TRBJ2-1, with D uncertain. Sequenced input: blood. This clonotype was obtained from a boy between 2 and 10 years old in good health. CDR3 loop: CSVITMSSSYNEQFF. DNA of the CDR3: TGCAGCGTCATAACTATGAGTAGCTCCTACAATGAGCAGTTCTTC.